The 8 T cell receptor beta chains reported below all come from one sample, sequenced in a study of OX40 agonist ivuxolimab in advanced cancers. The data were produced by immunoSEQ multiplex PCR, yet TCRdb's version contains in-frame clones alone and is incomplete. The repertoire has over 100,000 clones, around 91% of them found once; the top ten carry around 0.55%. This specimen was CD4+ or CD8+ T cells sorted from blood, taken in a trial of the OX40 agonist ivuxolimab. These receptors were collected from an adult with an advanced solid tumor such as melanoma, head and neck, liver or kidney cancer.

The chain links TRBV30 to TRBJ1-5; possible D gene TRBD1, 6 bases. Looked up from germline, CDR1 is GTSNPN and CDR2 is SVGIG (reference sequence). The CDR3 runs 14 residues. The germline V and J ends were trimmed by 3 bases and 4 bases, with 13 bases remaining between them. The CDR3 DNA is TGTGCCTGGAGCGCTGGAGGGGGGAATCAGCCCCAGCATTTT. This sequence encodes CAWSAGGGNQPQHF.

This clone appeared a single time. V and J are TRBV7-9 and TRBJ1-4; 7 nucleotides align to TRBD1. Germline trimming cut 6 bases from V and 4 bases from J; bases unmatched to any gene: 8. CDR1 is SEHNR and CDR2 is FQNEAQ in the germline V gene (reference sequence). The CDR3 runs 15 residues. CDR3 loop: CASRGQRALNEKLFF. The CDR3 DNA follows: TGTGCCAGCAGGGGACAGCGGGCGCTTAATGAAAAACTGTTTTTT.

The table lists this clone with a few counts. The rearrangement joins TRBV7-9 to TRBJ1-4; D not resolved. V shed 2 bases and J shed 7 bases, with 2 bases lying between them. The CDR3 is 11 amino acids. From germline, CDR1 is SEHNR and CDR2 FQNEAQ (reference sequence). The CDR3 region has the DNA TGTGCCAGCAGCTTAACTGAAAAACTGTTTTTT. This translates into CASSLTEKLFF. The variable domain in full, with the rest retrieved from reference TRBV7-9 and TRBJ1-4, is DTGVSQNPRHKITKRGQNVTFRCDPISEHNRLYWYRQTLGQGPEFLTYFQNEAQLEKSRLLSDRFSAERPKGSFSTLEIQRTEQGDSAMYLCASSLTEKLFFGSGTQLSVL.

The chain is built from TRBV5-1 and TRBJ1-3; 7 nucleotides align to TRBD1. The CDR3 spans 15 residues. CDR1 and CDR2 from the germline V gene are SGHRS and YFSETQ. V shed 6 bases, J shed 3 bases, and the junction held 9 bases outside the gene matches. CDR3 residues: CASTETGMNGNTIYF. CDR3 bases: TGCGCCAGCACCGAGACAGGGATGAATGGAAACACCATATATTTT.

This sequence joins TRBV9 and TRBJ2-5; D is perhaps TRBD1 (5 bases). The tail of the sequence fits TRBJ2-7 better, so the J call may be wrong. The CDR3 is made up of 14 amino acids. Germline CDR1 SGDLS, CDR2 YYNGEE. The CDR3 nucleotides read TGTGCCAGCAGCGTAGGACAGACCTCCGCCGAGCAGTACTTC. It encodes CASSVGQTSAEQYF.

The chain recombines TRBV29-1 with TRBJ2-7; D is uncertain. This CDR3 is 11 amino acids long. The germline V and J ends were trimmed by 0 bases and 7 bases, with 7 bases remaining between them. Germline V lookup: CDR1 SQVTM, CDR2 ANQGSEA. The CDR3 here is CSVEDRWEQYF. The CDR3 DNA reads TGCAGCGTTGAAGATCGCTGGGAGCAGTACTTC.

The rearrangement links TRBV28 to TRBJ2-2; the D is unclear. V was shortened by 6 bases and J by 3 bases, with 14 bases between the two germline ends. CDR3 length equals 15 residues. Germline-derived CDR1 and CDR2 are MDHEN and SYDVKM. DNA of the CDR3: TGTGCCAGCAGGGTTATATCTGGGGACACCGGGGAGCTGTTTTTT. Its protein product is CASRVISGDTGELFF.

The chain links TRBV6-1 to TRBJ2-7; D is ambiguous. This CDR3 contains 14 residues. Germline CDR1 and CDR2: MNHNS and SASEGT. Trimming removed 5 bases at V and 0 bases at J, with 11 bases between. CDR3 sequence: CASSRGLSSYEQYF. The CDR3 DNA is TGTGCCAGCAGTCGTGGCCTATCCTCCTACGAGCAGTACTTC.